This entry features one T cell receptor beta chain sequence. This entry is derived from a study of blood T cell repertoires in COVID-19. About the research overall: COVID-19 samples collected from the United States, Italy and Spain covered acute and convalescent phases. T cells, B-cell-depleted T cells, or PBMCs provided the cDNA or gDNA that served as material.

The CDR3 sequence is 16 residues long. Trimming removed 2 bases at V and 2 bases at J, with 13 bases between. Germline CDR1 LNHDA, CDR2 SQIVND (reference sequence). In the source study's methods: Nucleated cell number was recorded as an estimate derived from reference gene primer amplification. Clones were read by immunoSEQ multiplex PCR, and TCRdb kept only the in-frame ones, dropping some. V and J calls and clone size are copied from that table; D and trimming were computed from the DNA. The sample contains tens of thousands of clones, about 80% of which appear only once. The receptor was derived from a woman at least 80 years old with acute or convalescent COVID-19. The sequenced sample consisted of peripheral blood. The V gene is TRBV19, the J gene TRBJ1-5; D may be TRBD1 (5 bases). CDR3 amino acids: CASSIRATDGNQPQHF. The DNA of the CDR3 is TGTGCCAGTAGTATAAGAGCGACAGACGGCAATCAGCCCCAGCATTTT.